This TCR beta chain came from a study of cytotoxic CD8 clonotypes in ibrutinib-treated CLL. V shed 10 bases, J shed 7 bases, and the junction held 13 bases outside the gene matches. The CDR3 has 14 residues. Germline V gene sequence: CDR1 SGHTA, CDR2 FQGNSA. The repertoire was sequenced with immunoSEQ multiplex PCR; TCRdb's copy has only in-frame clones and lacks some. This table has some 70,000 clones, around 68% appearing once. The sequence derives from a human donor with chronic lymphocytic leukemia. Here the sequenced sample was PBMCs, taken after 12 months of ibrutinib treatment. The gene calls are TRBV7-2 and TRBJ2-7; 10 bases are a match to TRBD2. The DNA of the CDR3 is TGTGCCACCTCACTAGCGGGGTTATCCGGGGAGCAGTACTTC. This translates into CATSLAGLSGEQYF.